Below, one TCR beta chain is given with its context. Its antigen is as yet unknown. This specimen belongs to a study of OX40 agonist ivuxolimab in advanced cancers. Study conclusions and caveats: Expanded clones belonging to CD8+ T cells outnumbered, on average, those of CD4+.

Profiled with immunoSEQ multiplex PCR; TCRdb holds only in-frame clones, not every one. The table lists roughly 110,000 clones, 80% to 95% of them singletons, with about 1.2% in the top ten. Looked up from germline, CDR1 is SGHNT and CDR2 is YYREEE (reference sequence). After removal of 3 bases from V and 8 bases from J, the junction contained 10 bases not matched to a gene. This CDR3 contains 15 residues. The V call is TRBV5-4, the J call TRBJ2-1; 8 bases match TRBD2. The source is an adult with an advanced solid tumor such as melanoma, head and neck, liver or kidney cancer. The material sequenced was CD4+ or CD8+ T cells sorted from blood, taken in a trial of the OX40 agonist ivuxolimab. The CDR3 protein is CASSSGVAGSDEQFF. CDR3 in DNA: TGTGCCAGCAGCTCTGGGGTAGCGGGGTCGGATGAGCAGTTCTTC.